This TCR beta chain was identified during a study of CD8+ T cells in alopecia areata. Study details: The drug, oral tofacitinib, was given to treated patients at 5 to 10 mg twice daily. Whole-study findings and limits: When scalp samples are sequenced, resident alphabeta T cells of normal skin are also captured.

About this clone: Its matching antigen is unknown.

CDR3 length equals 15 residues. V dropped 0 bases and J dropped 8 bases, with 15 bases sitting between them. Germline CDR1 is SGDLS and CDR2 is YYNGEE. Reverse transcription of extracted RNA yielded cDNA, which provided the sequencing template. This table comes from immunoSEQ multiplex PCR, and its TCRdb copy is limited to in-frame clones, with some not included. The table shows some 12,000 clones, with roughly 60% occurring only once. Specimens obtained from alopecia areata patients comprised lesional scalp punch biopsies and peripheral blood. The material sequenced was skin. The chain couples TRBV9 to TRBJ2-1; no definite D call. The source is a human donor with alopecia areata. The CDR3 loop reads CASSVGTRARDEQFF. The CDR3 DNA sequence: TGTGCCAGCAGCGTAGGTACCCGGGCCCGGGATGAGCAGTTCTTC. Full variable domain (rest looked up from reference TRBV9 and TRBJ2-1): DSGVTQTPKHLITATGQRVTLRCSPRSGDLSVYWYQQSLDQGLQFLIQYYNGEERAKGNILERFSAQQFPDLHSELNLSSLELGDSALYFCASSVGTRARDEQFFGPGTRLTVL.